Listed below are T cell receptor beta chains from one sample, sequenced in a study of OX40 agonist ivuxolimab in advanced cancers. Some clones are missing from TCRdb's copy, which holds only in-frame ones; the method was immunoSEQ multiplex PCR. The sample records approximately 58,000 clones, around 90% being singletons. This sample comprised CD4+ or CD8+ T cells sorted from blood, obtained in a trial of the OX40 agonist ivuxolimab. The source of these receptors is an adult with an advanced solid tumor such as melanoma, head and neck, liver or kidney cancer. CDR3s include the opening cysteine and the closing phenylalanine or tryptophan. The order of the fields is clone size, J gene, D gene, V gene, CDR3 protein, CDR3 DNA. The D gene is left open where the match is weak. Clone size is given for some rows only: seen once, a few or many times, or a class if the clone is expanded.

NA	TRBJ1-4	NA	TRBV19	CASIPGTASNEKLFF	TGTGCCAGTATCCCCGGGACCGCGTCTAATGAAAAACTGTTTTTT
NA	TRBJ2-6	NA	TRBV6-5	CASSRPGSGANVLTF	TGTGCCAGTTCGAGGCCAGGCTCTGGGGCCAACGTCCTGACTTTC
NA	TRBJ2-2	NA	TRBV5-1	CASSSFLAGLFRPGELFF	TGCGCCAGCAGCTCTTTCCTGGCAGGGCTTTTTCGCCCCGGGGAGCTGTTTTTT
NA	TRBJ2-1	NA	TRBV14	CASSQGGGRVLNNEQFF	TGTGCCAGCAGCCAAGGAGGTGGGCGGGTTTTAAACAATGAGCAGTTCTTC
NA	TRBJ2-2	NA	TRBV2	CASRTGTVNTGELFF	TGTGCCAGCAGGACCGGGACGGTTAACACCGGGGAGCTGTTTTTT
NA	TRBJ2-7	NA	TRBV11-3	CASSLRVTYEQYF	TGTGCCAGCAGCTTAAGGGTGACCTACGAGCAGTACTTC
NA	TRBJ1-5	TRBD1	TRBV6-1	CASSEAWGQGTLNQPQHF	TGTGCCAGCAGTGAAGCGTGGGGACAGGGGACTCTCAATCAGCCCCAGCATTTT
NA	TRBJ2-2	NA	TRBV6-5	CASSYSSWNTGELFF	TGTGCCAGCAGTTACTCGTCCTGGAACACCGGGGAGCTGTTTTTT
NA	TRBJ1-2	TRBD1	TRBV11-2	CASSFIPGQGNGYTF	TGTGCCAGCAGCTTTATACCGGGACAGGGGAATGGCTACACCTTC
NA	TRBJ2-2	NA	TRBV29-1	CSVGTDYTGELFF	TGCAGCGTTGGGACAGATTACACCGGGGAGCTGTTTTTT
NA	TRBJ2-7	NA	TRBV30	CAWSVSNIGEQYF	TGTGCCTGGAGTGTAAGTAACATCGGCGAGCAGTACTTC
NA	TRBJ2-2	TRBD1	TRBV10-3	CAISGTGEAGELFF	TGTGCCATCAGTGGGACAGGGGAAGCCGGGGAGCTGTTTTTT
NA	TRBJ1-2	NA	TRBV2	CASSTGTGYTF	TGTGCCAGCAGTACAGGGACTGGCTACACCTTC
NA	TRBJ2-7	NA	TRBV5-5	CASSLDGNSPYEQYF	TGTGCCAGCAGCTTGGACGGGAACTCCCCCTACGAGCAGTACTTC
NA	TRBJ1-6	NA	TRBV6-5	CATPSTRRSPLHF	TGTGCCACCCCCAGTACCCGTCGGTCACCCCTCCACTTT
once	TRBJ1-2	TRBD1	TRBV6-5	CASSYDRDGYTF	TGTGCCAGCAGTTACGACAGGGATGGCTACACCTTC
NA	TRBJ2-2	TRBD2	TRBV19	CASSIQREAGELFF	TGTGCCAGTAGTATCCAGCGGGAGGCAGGGGAGCTGTTTTTT
NA	TRBJ1-1	NA	TRBV14	CASSQLGRLNTEAFF	TGTGCCAGCAGCCAACTTGGACGGTTGAACACTGAAGCTTTCTTT
NA	TRBJ2-2	NA	TRBV28	CASSLWRWEDENTGELFF	TGTGCCAGCAGTTTATGGCGGTGGGAGGACGAGAACACCGGGGAGCTGTTTTTT
NA	TRBJ1-2	TRBD1	TRBV7-3	CASRPGGYGYTF	TGTGCCAGCAGACCAGGGGGATATGGCTACACCTTC
NA	TRBJ1-2	NA	TRBV6-5	CALNGGTLGGYTF	TGTGCCCTGAACGGGGGGACCCTAGGGGGCTACACCTTC
NA	TRBJ1-2	NA	TRBV19	CASSVRADGLYGYTF	TGTGCCAGTAGTGTCCGGGCCGACGGATTATATGGCTACACCTTC